The T cell receptor (beta chain) under discussion was sequenced for a study of CD8 T cells in Susac syndrome. The control participants were healthy donors, and these controls were matched with respect to both age and sex. About 0.5 to 1 ug RNA was reverse transcribed with random hexamers. Each CDR3 protein gets one entry after TCRdb re-called the immunoSEQ multiplex PCR reads with MiXCR. Of 50,000 or so distinct CDR3 sequences in the sample, 93% were seen once. The material sequenced was CD8+ T cells from PBMCs. This clonotype was sampled from a human donor in good health.

CDR3 residues: CASSQDGVLVTTGELFF. CDR3 in DNA: TGTGCCAGCAGCCAAGATGGGGTTTTGGTGACCACCGGGGAGCTGTTTTTT. The chain links TRBV3-1 to TRBJ2-2; D unclear. Per the germline V gene, CDR1 is LGHDT and CDR2 is YNNKEL (reference sequence). With 0 bases removed from V and 4 bases from J, the gap between germline ends came to 15 bases. The CDR3 sequence is 17 residues long.